This TCR beta chain was recorded in a study of blood T cell repertoires in COVID-19. Study members were between about 18 and 95 years old and lived in some 22 US regions. The CDR3 length is 15 residues. Per the original methods: Estimation of nucleated cell counts was performed using reference gene primer amplification. Assay used: immunoSEQ multiplex PCR; TCRdb lists only in-frame clones, some missing. The V and J calls and clone size come from that table; D and trimming were worked out from the DNA. This table holds 180,000 or so clones, more than 65% found once. The TCR comes from a man aged 50-60 years who had recovered from COVID-19. Sequenced sample: PBMCs or T cells enriched from blood (not recorded which). V gene TRBV12-1 combines with J gene TRBJ1-4; TRBD1, the table's D call, was not compared with the DNA. TRBV12-1 is described as a pseudogene. The CDR3 protein is CASSPGTEPNEKLFF. In DNA, the CDR3 is TGTGCCAGCAGCCCCGGGACAGAACCTAATGAAAAACTGTTTTTT.